A single T cell receptor (beta chain) is shown here with its context. The data are from a study of blood T cell repertoires in COVID-19. Assay: immunoSEQ multiplex PCR; the TCRdb copy retains only in-frame clones and omits some. The sample holds 140,000 to 150,000 clones; about 84% are singletons and the top ten take approximately 12%. With 2 bases clipped from V and 10 bases from J, the junction kept 6 bases outside the gene matches. CDR3 length equals 15 residues. Germline V gives CDR1 SGHTA, CDR2 FQGTGA. The sample comprised peripheral blood. The clonotype originates from a man in his sixties with active or convalescent COVID-19. V gene TRBV7-3 combines with J gene TRBJ2-1, with 12 bases identical to TRBD2. The CDR3 here is CASSLLAGGPGEQFF. The CDR3 DNA follows: TGTGCCAGCAGCTTACTAGCGGGAGGGCCAGGAGAGCAGTTCTTC.